The clone carrying this T cell receptor (beta chain) was observed at least ten times. What it recognizes is unknown. RNA transcripts provided the source from which TCR beta CDR3 regions were amplified. Researchers ran a first-round RT-PCR on the TCR CDR3 using the HTBI primer set. Each CDR3 protein is one row after TCRdb ran MiXCR on the multiplex PCR reads. Among approximately 590,000 distinct CDR3 sequences, approximately 14% were seen once, and the ten largest hold around 6.6%. The data were obtained in a study of T cells in Graves' hyperthyroidism and ophthalmopathy. Study-wide context: The initial diagnosis was the point when peripheral blood was collected, ahead of any treatment. The study, taken as a whole, reports: Ophthalmopathy stood apart from stable hyperthyroidism in a 13 V-J model. Within blood appeared most thyroid clonotypes that had expanded above 0.001.

Deletions cut 5 bases from V and 4 bases from J, with 17 bases between. CDR3 length: 15 amino acids. Germline V lookup: CDR1 MNHEY, CDR2 SVGEGT. The genes are TRBV6-2 or TRBV6-3 and TRBJ2-5, with D perhaps TRBD2 (6 bases). The sequencing sample was made of blood. This TCR was sampled from a woman in her thirties with Graves' hyperthyroidism. As DNA, the CDR3 is TGTGCCAGCAGTCGCGGGGTAGCGTACCGAGAGACCCAGTACTTC. It yields the protein CASSRGVAYRETQYF.